This T cell receptor beta chain was obtained from a study of cytomegalovirus exposure and HLA in healthy donors. About the study: The 100 million to 120 million unique TCR beta sequences, from about 179 million T cells, were found by an earlier analysis.

The PCR had 60 Vbeta and 13 Jbeta primers. Only in-frame clones appear in the TCRdb table, and some are missing; sequencing was by immunoSEQ multiplex PCR. The sample holds about 130,000 clones; 65% to 80% are singletons and the top ten take about 13%. This CDR3 contains 13 residues. CDR1 and CDR2 from the germline V gene are SGDLS and YYNGEE. V dropped 0 bases and J dropped 12 bases, with 15 bases sitting between them. The sample was PBMCs. This sequence was found in a woman aged 40 to 50 in good health and CMV-seropositive. The chain recombines TRBV9 with TRBJ2-5, with D possibly TRBD2 on 5 matching bases. CDR3 DNA sequence: TGTGCCAGCAGCGTAGCTCCGTGGGAGCCCGAGTACTTC. It specifies CASSVAPWEPEYF.